Listed below are T cell receptor beta chains from one sample, sequenced in a study of CD8+ T cells in alopecia areata. This table comes from immunoSEQ multiplex PCR, and its TCRdb copy is limited to in-frame clones, with some not included. The profile shows over 200,000 clones, 50% to 65% of them singletons. This specimen was CD4+ T cells sorted from blood, taken at week 0. All receptors derive from a human donor with alopecia areata. The CDR3 runs from the conserved cysteine through the conserved F or W. The order of the fields is D gene, V gene, clone size, J gene, CDR3 length, CDR3 DNA, CDR3 protein. The D gene is left open where the match is weak. Some rows have no size entry. The others give once, few or many, or a class for an expanded clone.

d_gene: -; v_gene: TRBV27; abundance: -; j_gene: TRBJ1-4; len: 15; CDR3nt: TGTGCCAGCAGTTCGAGGAGGGTCGGCGGGGAAAAACTGTTTTTT; CDR3aa: CASSSRRVGGEKLFF
d_gene: -; v_gene: TRBV30; abundance: -; j_gene: TRBJ1-1; len: 11; CDR3nt: TGTGCCTGGGGTCTTTCGACTGAAGCTTTCTTT; CDR3aa: CAWGLSTEAFF
d_gene: TRBD2; v_gene: TRBV29-1; abundance: -; j_gene: TRBJ2-3; len: 15; CDR3nt: TGCAGCGTTGAAGATCGCCGGGGGGGCACAGATACGCAGTATTTT; CDR3aa: CSVEDRRGGTDTQYF
d_gene: -; v_gene: TRBV30; abundance: few; j_gene: TRBJ1-3; len: 13; CDR3nt: TGTGCCTGGAGCACAGGGTCTGGAAACACCATATATTTT; CDR3aa: CAWSTGSGNTIYF
d_gene: -; v_gene: TRBV7-2; abundance: few; j_gene: TRBJ1-2; len: 13; CDR3nt: TGTGCCAGCAGCCCAACGCTCCAGGGTGGCTACACCTTC; CDR3aa: CASSPTLQGGYTF
d_gene: TRBD1; v_gene: TRBV5-1; abundance: few; j_gene: TRBJ1-6; len: 14; CDR3nt: TGCGCCAGCAGCCCCGGACAGGGGGATTCACCCCTCCACTTT; CDR3aa: CASSPGQGDSPLHF
d_gene: TRBD1; v_gene: TRBV29-1; abundance: -; j_gene: TRBJ1-2; len: 18; CDR3nt: TGCAGCGTCGACTCGGGACAGGGGCGGAGGGCATTTAACTATGGCTACACCTTC; CDR3aa: CSVDSGQGRRAFNYGYTF
d_gene: -; v_gene: TRBV30; abundance: once; j_gene: TRBJ2-3; len: 13; CDR3nt: TGTGCCTGGAAAATGCCCTCCACAGATACGCAGTATTTT; CDR3aa: CAWKMPSTDTQYF
d_gene: -; v_gene: TRBV10-3; abundance: -; j_gene: TRBJ2-1; len: 12; CDR3nt: TGTGCCATCAGTGAGGGGTTGAATGAGCAGTTCTTC; CDR3aa: CAISEGLNEQFF
d_gene: TRBD1; v_gene: TRBV29-1; abundance: -; j_gene: TRBJ1-1; len: 12; CDR3nt: TGCAGCGTCGGACAGGGTGTAATTGAAGCTTTCTTT; CDR3aa: CSVGQGVIEAFF
d_gene: -; v_gene: TRBV6-6; abundance: -; j_gene: TRBJ2-7; len: 14; CDR3nt: TGTGCCAGCAGTTACGCAGGGACGGGCTACGAGCAGTACTTC; CDR3aa: CASSYAGTGYEQYF
d_gene: -; v_gene: TRBV6-6; abundance: -; j_gene: TRBJ1-3; len: 15; CDR3nt: TGTGCCAGCAGAGTCAGGAAGGGCTCTGGAAACACCATATATTTT; CDR3aa: CASRVRKGSGNTIYF
d_gene: -; v_gene: TRBV4-1; abundance: -; j_gene: TRBJ1-1; len: 17; CDR3nt: TGCGCCAGCAGCCAAGTGTTAACAGGCTTGGGGAACACTGAAGCTTTCTTT; CDR3aa: CASSQVLTGLGNTEAFF
d_gene: TRBD2; v_gene: TRBV4-1; abundance: few; j_gene: TRBJ2-3; len: 14; CDR3nt: TGCGCCAGCAGCCAAGAGGGACTATCGGATACGCAGTATTTT; CDR3aa: CASSQEGLSDTQYF
d_gene: TRBD2; v_gene: TRBV9; abundance: -; j_gene: TRBJ2-3; len: 15; CDR3nt: TGTGCCAGCAGCGGGACTAGCGGGGGTCTAGATACGCAGTATTTT; CDR3aa: CASSGTSGGLDTQYF
d_gene: -; v_gene: TRBV2; abundance: few; j_gene: TRBJ2-5; len: 11; CDR3nt: TGTGCCAGCAAACAGGAGGAGACCCAGTACTTC; CDR3aa: CASKQEETQYF
d_gene: TRBD1; v_gene: TRBV2; abundance: -; j_gene: TRBJ2-7; len: 15; CDR3nt: TGTGCCAGCAGGGCCCTGGACAGGCGGACTTACGAGCAGTACTTC; CDR3aa: CASRALDRRTYEQYF
d_gene: TRBD1; v_gene: TRBV6-5; abundance: -; j_gene: TRBJ1-6; len: 16; CDR3nt: TGTGCCAGCAGTTACCTTGACAGGGGACCTAATTCACCCCTCCACTTT; CDR3aa: CASSYLDRGPNSPLHF